This T cell receptor beta chain stems from a study of cytotoxic CD8 clonotypes in ibrutinib-treated CLL. This CDR3 region has 8 residues. Germline CDR1 is LGHDT and CDR2 is YNNKEL (reference sequence). TCRdb's table, derived via immunoSEQ multiplex PCR, lists solely in-frame clones and lacks some. The profile shows some 150,000 clones, 76% of them singletons. The chain employs TRBV3-1 (or the pseudogene TRBV3-2) and TRBJ2-7; D gene uncertain. Sequenced material: PBMCs, taken after 24 months of ibrutinib treatment. The source of this sequence is a human donor with chronic lymphocytic leukemia. The CDR3 DNA is TGTGCTAGAGACGAGCAGTACTTC. Its protein is CARDEQYF.